A single sample is the source of the 7 T cell receptor beta chains below, sequenced in a study of T cell responses to AZD1222 COVID-19 vaccine. The repertoire was sequenced with immunoSEQ multiplex PCR; TCRdb's copy has only in-frame clones and lacks some. The sample contains fewer than 150,000 clones, under 95% of which appear only once. The source material was peripheral blood, sampled on day 0 of AZD1222 vaccination. All receptors come from an adult in good health.

This sequence joins TRBV4-3 and TRBJ1-4; D is possibly TRBD1 (5 bases). Germline lookup yields CDR1 LGHNA and CDR2 YSLEER. V was pared by 1 base and J by 0 bases, with 12 bases between. The CDR3 is 17 residues long. In DNA form, the CDR3 reads TGCGCCAGCAGCCAAGGAGGTGGGGCAGCAACTAATGAAAAACTGTTTTTT. It is translated as CASSQGGGAATNEKLFF.

V and J are TRBV14 and TRBJ1-2; D gene uncertain. V was pared by 1 base and J by 7 bases, with 10 bases between. The germline CDR1 and CDR2 sequences are SGHDN and FVKESK. This CDR3 region has 13 residues. The CDR3 reads CASSQVVYRGYTF. CDR3 in DNA: TGTGCCAGCAGCCAAGTCGTGTACCGTGGCTACACCTTC.

The gene calls are TRBV18 and TRBJ2-7; D is possibly TRBD1 or TRBD2 (5 bases each). Germline lookup yields CDR1 KGHSH and CDR2 LQKENI. The V end lost 5 bases, the J end lost 2 bases, and 16 bases lay between the germline ends. The CDR3 covers 15 residues. The CDR3 nucleotides are TGTGCCAGCTCAACCGAGGGGAGCAGTCCCTACGAGCAGTACTTC. Amino acids: CASSTEGSSPYEQYF.

CDR3 in amino acids: CASREGPSSGNTIYF. CDR3 nucleotide sequence: TGTGCCAGCAGGGAAGGACCGTCCTCTGGAAACACCATATATTTT. This sequence joins TRBV9 and TRBJ1-3; no definite D call. Deletions cut 5 bases from V and 0 bases from J, with 12 bases between. This CDR3 has 15 residues. The germline CDR1 and CDR2 sequences are SGDLS and YYNGEE. Based on the CDR3 plus reference TRBV9 and TRBJ1-3, the full variable domain is DSGVTQTPKHLITATGQRVTLRCSPRSGDLSVYWYQQSLDQGLQFLIQYYNGEERAKGNILERFSAQQFPDLHSELNLSSLELGDSALYFCASREGPSSGNTIYFGEGSWLTVV.

CDR3 DNA: TGTGCCAGCAGGAAGTGGGGTAGCAATCAGCCCCAGCATTTT. Amino acids: CASRKWGSNQPQHF. The gene calls are TRBV27 and TRBJ1-5; no clear D. V lost 6 bases and J lost 0, with 9 bases in between. CDR3 size: 14 residues. Germline V gene data show CDR1 as MNHEY and CDR2 as SMNVEV (reference sequence).

The gene calls are TRBV7-2 and TRBJ1-4, with D unresolved. Germline CDR1 is SGHTA and CDR2 is FQGNSA. Trimming cost V 5 bases and J 8 bases, with 15 bases left between them. The CDR3 covers 14 residues. CDR3 sequence (DNA): TGTGCCAGCAGCACCCGGGCTTGGGAAGAAAAACTGTTTTTT. This gives the protein CASSTRAWEEKLFF. Drawing the rest from reference TRBV7-2 and TRBJ1-4, the complete variable domain is GAGVSQSPSNKVTEKGKDVELRCDPISGHTALYWYRQSLGQGLEFLIYFQGNSAPDKSGLPSDRFSAERTGGSVSTLTIQRTQQEDSAVYLCASSTRAWEEKLFFGSGTQLSVL.

The V and J genes are TRBV4-3 and TRBJ1-5; no definite D call. The germline V gene encodes CDR1 LGHNA and CDR2 YSLEER. CDR3 size: 14 residues. V was shortened by 0 bases and J by 4 bases, with 7 bases between the two germline ends. The CDR3 nucleotides are TGCGCCAGCAGCCAAGATCTGGTGAATCAGCCCCAGCATTTT. Encoded protein: CASSQDLVNQPQHF.